The source of this T cell receptor (beta chain) is a study of blood T cell repertoires in COVID-19 (TCRdb year 2020). About the full investigation: Samples from collaborators originated in the United States, Italy and Spain and spanned both the acute and convalescent phases of COVID-19. Sample metadata almost always included a de-identified subject ID, COVID-19 status, age in years and sex. Subjects who had been exposed to COVID-19, were actively infected with it, or had recovered from it provided the deeply sampled blood TCRbeta repertoires that made up the dataset. Where available, HLA class I and class II types were obtained from metadata supplied by the sample provider rather than from assay-based typing. The repertoires were released in a freely available public database intended as a resource for research on the immune response to SARS-CoV-2. The prospective study material was composed of cDNA or gDNA derived from T cells, B-cell-depleted T cells, or PBMCs. The samples were drawn from two sources: the first 160 participants of the ongoing ImmuneRACE study, and fewer than 1,500 subjects contributed by 6 global collaborators. Findings and caveats that apply to the study as a whole: The quantity of clinical and demographic metadata differed by source and by participant and was supplied without curation.

As concerns this clone: The antigen this receptor binds is unknown. The sample holds no much larger clone one base away, and base qualities are not on file.

TCRbeta CDR3 regions were amplified from genomic DNA using the immunoSEQ Assay, a bias-controlled multiplex PCR. The authors' analysis ran thus. The number of nucleated cells in each sample was estimated by amplification of reference gene primers within the assay. To quantify the absolute abundance of each unique TCRbeta CDR3 rearrangement, sequence reads were collapsed and filtered. For each sample, productive Simpson clonality was calculated as the square root of Simpson's diversity index across productive rearrangements. This is the immuneACCESS table as TCRdb keeps it, with only in-frame sequences that have V and J called. A part of the clones is gone; compared with another copy, unresolved V genes explain less than half, and the rest is unexplained. V and J calls and clone size are copied from that table; D and trimming were computed from the DNA. The sample records fewer than 350,000 clones, about nine tenths of which are singletons. Of the sample, less than 5% falls within the top ten clones.

One collaborating source in Seattle enrolled patients while the patients were actively infected and followed the patients over time throughout the course of disease. The collaborating institutions used their own protocols to collect whole blood in K2EDTA tubes. Collaborator samples were shipped for TCRbeta analysis as frozen whole blood, isolated PBMCs, or DNA extracted from either sample type. The CDR3 measures 14 amino acids from cysteine to phenylalanine. Kept here is only the CDR3 DNA, which spans 42 bases and is read in frame from base 1. From the germline V gene, CDR1 is SGHTA and CDR2 is FQGNSA. Unmatched junction bases come to 5, with V trimmed by 5 bases and J by 6 bases.

The sequenced material came from peripheral blood. The rearrangement joined TRBV7-2 to TRBJ2-2; 8 middle bases align to TRBD2. The clonotype was recovered from a woman aged 55-69 years with COVID-19, enrolled during active disease. The encoded CDR3 is CASSPGGTAGELFF. The nucleotide sequence reads as follows: TGTGCCAGCAGCCCGGGGGGGACGGCCGGGGAGCTGTTTTTT. The reference TRBV7-2 and TRBJ2-2 proteins fill in what lies around the CDR3, so the full variable domain reads GAGVSQSPSNKVTEKGKDVELRCDPISGHTALYWYRQSLGQGLEFLIYFQGNSAPDKSGLPSDRFSAERTGGSVSTLTIQRTQQEDSAVYLCASSPGGTAGELFFGEGSRLTVL.